These 9 T cell receptor beta chains share one sample of origin, sequenced in a study of early T cells in non-severe SARS-CoV-2 infection (dated by TCRdb to the early 2020s). The library was prepared using 5' RACE. Sequencing relied on a NextSeq 500. The raw public reads went through TCRdb reprocessing: fastp at Q25, MiXCR clone calling, in-frame beta chains kept. Each entry is one CDR3 protein sequence, shown with its most common DNA and genes. Across this sample there are roughly 57,000 distinct CDR3 sequences, with around 13% seen only once. The ten top clones hold roughly 10% of the sample. Sequencing used whole blood, obtained at baseline. The source is an adult who was a healthcare worker with PCR-confirmed SARS-CoV-2 infection or an uninfected control (not recorded which).

This clonotype was recorded at least ten times. The chain employs TRBV21-1 and TRBJ2-5; the D segment call TRBD2 is taken from the table without a DNA check. TRBV21-1 is reported as a pseudogene. The CDR3 is 12 residues long. The CDR3 DNA reads as TGTGCCAGCACCCGCGACCCAGAGACCCAGTACTTC. Amino acids: CASTRDPETQYF.

This clonotype came up many times. V usage is TRBV24-1 and J usage is TRBJ1-4; TRBD1 might be the D (5 bases). Germline V gene sequence: CDR1 KGHDR, CDR2 SFDVKD. With 3 bases removed from V and 7 bases from J, the gap between germline ends came to 14 bases. The CDR3 sequence is 15 residues long. The CDR3 DNA follows: TGTGCCACCAGTGATCCCCGGGACCGAAGTGAAAAACTGTTTTTT. Translated: CATSDPRDRSEKLFF.

The rearrangement links TRBV12-3 or TRBV12-4 to TRBJ1-6, with D possibly being TRBD1 (6 bases). The V and J ends lost 5 bases and 10 bases respectively, with 12 bases between them. The CDR3 runs to 13 residues. Here the CDR3 DNA reads TGTGCCAGCAGTGTACAGGGTGTCTCACCCCTCCACTTT. Amino acid sequence: CASSVQGVSPLHF.

This clonotype was picked up a small number of times. V usage is TRBV9 and J usage is TRBJ2-7; 7 positions match TRBD1. Per germline, CDR1 SGDLS and CDR2 YYNGEE. V lost 0 bases and J lost 5; bases outside the gene matches: 5. CDR3 size: 14 residues. The CDR3 sequence: CASSVGETGNEQYF. The CDR3 DNA sequence: TGTGCCAGCAGCGTAGGGGAGACAGGGAACGAGCAGTACTTC.

This chain links TRBV6-2 or TRBV6-3 with TRBJ2-1; D is unresolved. Germline V gene data show CDR1 as MNHEY and CDR2 as SVGEGT. The CDR3 loop spans 14 amino acids. The germline V and J ends were trimmed by 6 bases and 1 base, with 10 bases remaining between them. The CDR3 here is CASSHAFSYNEQFF. As DNA, the CDR3 is TGTGCCAGCAGCCACGCGTTTTCCTACAATGAGCAGTTCTTC.

This clonotype has a count of ten or more. The rearrangement links TRBV19 to TRBJ1-5; D call uncertain. Germline V gene sequence: CDR1 LNHDA, CDR2 SQIVND (reference sequence). The CDR3 has 12 residues. Trimming pared 5 bases from V and 5 bases from J, leaving 7 bases between. The CDR3 loop reads CASSRGDQPQHF. The CDR3 DNA is TGTGCCAGTAGTCGGGGTGATCAGCCCCAGCATTTT.

The V gene is TRBV12-5, the J gene TRBJ2-3; D is possibly TRBD2 (5 bases). The length of the CDR3 is 15 residues. V lost 3 bases and J 2 bases, leaving 12 bases between the germline ends. The germline CDR1 and CDR2 sequences are LGHNT and FRNRAP. CDR3 sequence: CASGLSGDYTDTQYF. Written as DNA, the CDR3 is TGTGCTAGTGGTTTAAGCGGAGACTACACAGATACGCAGTATTTT.

This clonotype was counted a few times. The chain joins TRBV28 to TRBJ2-2; perhaps TRBD1 as D (6 bases). The CDR3 covers 15 residues. Germline-derived CDR1 and CDR2 are MDHEN and SYDVKM. The ends were cut back, 7 bases at V and 3 bases at J, with 15 bases in the middle. The CDR3 sequence: CASISGQRYTGELFF. CDR3 sequence (DNA): TGTGCCAGCATCAGCGGACAGAGGTACACCGGGGAGCTGTTTTTT.

As concerns this clonotype: At one end, the junction sequence differs from germline, possibly due to a read error. J is TRBJ1-3 and V is TRBV6-5; no clear D. CDR3 size: 15 residues. Germline loops: CDR1 MNHEY, CDR2 SVGAGI. The CDR3 coding sequence is TGTGCCAGCAGGCGGGAGTCCCGCTCTGGAACCACCATATATTTT. Encoded protein: CASRRESRSGTTIYF.